A single sample gave rise to the 5 T cell receptor beta chains below, sequenced in a study of CD8 T cells in ankylosing spondylitis. TCRdb independently ran MiXCR on the 5' RACE reads; one entry per CDR3 protein. The data hold some 200,000 distinct CDR3 sequences, with roughly 13% observed a single time. Sequencing used blood, either unsorted or a sorted T cell fraction (not recorded which). Receptors originate from a male donor with ankylosing spondylitis or in good health (not recorded which).

This clonotype showed up just a few times. The rearrangement joins TRBV29-1 to TRBJ1-1; D unresolved. The CDR3 runs to 12 residues. The ends were cut back, 2 bases at V and 2 bases at J, with 6 bases in the middle. Germline CDR1 SQVTM, CDR2 ANQGSEA. As DNA, the CDR3 is TGCAGCGTTGAAATCGGAAACACTGAAGCTTTCTTT. Amino acids: CSVEIGNTEAFF.

In this sample, this clonotype turned up a few times. The V gene is TRBV4-2, the J gene TRBJ2-7; possible D gene TRBD1, 6 bases. The CDR3 consists of 14 residues. Trimming left V 4 bases short and J 2 bases short, with 12 bases between. The germline gives CDR1 LGHNA, CDR2 YNFKEQ. The CDR3 DNA reads as TGTGCCAGCAGCCCCTTAGGGGGTGCCTACGAGCAGTACTTC. It yields the protein CASSPLGGAYEQYF.

This clonotype was counted only a few times. The chain has TRBV20-1 and TRBJ2-5; 12 bases map to TRBD2. J lost 4 bases, V lost 0 bases, and 6 bases had no gene match. Germline CDR1 DFQATT, CDR2 SNEGSKA (reference sequence). The CDR3 is made up of 16 amino acids. CDR3 residues: CSARDWTSGNVETQYF. The CDR3 region has the DNA TGCAGTGCTAGAGATTGGACTAGCGGGAATGTAGAGACCCAGTACTTC.

This rearrangement joins TRBV5-1 to TRBJ2-7, with TRBD1 matching 7 bases. This CDR3 region has 15 residues. The junction had 9 bases not matched to a gene; V was cut back by 4 bases and J by 2 bases. Germline V lookup: CDR1 SGHRS, CDR2 YFSETQ. The CDR3 is CASSRSTGPTYEQYF. The CDR3 DNA sequence: TGCGCCAGCAGCCGATCGACAGGGCCTACCTACGAGCAGTACTTC.

A few counts support this clonotype. The chain has TRBV20-1 and TRBJ1-1; D is ambiguous. CDR3 length: 14 residues. Germline V lookup: CDR1 DFQATT, CDR2 SNEGSKA (reference sequence). The CDR3 DNA sequence: TGCACCCCTCTAAAAGGTGGCGGTAACACTGAAGCTTTCTTT. It yields the protein CTPLKGGGNTEAFF.